The entry that follows covers one T cell receptor (beta chain) sequence. Its antigen specificity is not known. This may be a read error, as it is one base from a much larger clone. Blood RNA was extracted from unsorted whole blood using TRIzol reagent, and germline DNA was obtained with the DNeasy Blood & Tissue kit. Chronic HBV infection was present in the patients, and the patients were treatment-naive at sampling. Before surgery, approximately 4 milliliters of peripheral blood were collected into K2EDTA tubes. The data belong to a study of tumor-infiltrating lymphocytes in primary liver carcinoma listed by TCRdb under 2017. About the study as a whole: Five patients with histopathologically diagnosed primary liver carcinoma underwent surgical resection in China between late 2015 and March 2016. Hepatocellular carcinoma (four) or combined HCC and intrahepatic cholangiocarcinoma (one) was present in the five patients, who were three men and two women aged 30 to 69 years. The tumors of the five patients were staged as T1-T3 N0M0, with maximum diameters ranging from roughly 4.2 to 10 cm. Each sample produced about 3.5 to 7.13 million productive TCRbeta reads, and read depth showed no significant difference between tissue types. The study combined TCRbeta repertoire sequencing, expression microarrays and whole-exome sequencing across five regions of each liver tumor, with adjacent normal tissue and blood. A total of about 35 specimens from 5 patients went through TCRbeta repertoire sequencing, namely 25 tumor regions, 5 adjacent noncancerous liver tissues and 5 peripheral blood samples. Repertoires from technical replicates were highly reproducible, with mean shared-clone rates approximately 0.9 and correlation coefficients above 0.95. Beyond this particular receptor, the publication reports: The top 250 clones accounted for a significantly greater share of the repertoire in tumors than in blood (p = 0.039). Repertoire overlap was found to be higher between tumor regions (mean roughly 35%) than between tumor-adjacent (around 17%) or tumor-blood (about 14%) pairs, consistent with antigen-driven expansion. Only 4 to 6 patients were included in the study, and the authors note that the findings should be validated in a larger study. Bulk unsorted samples precluded comparing CD4+ and CD8+ T cell repertoires. Because only the TCR beta chain was sequenced and unpaired alpha chains were not captured, true repertoire diversity is likely underestimated.

After removal of 11 bases from V and 6 bases from J, the junction retains 12 bases not matched to a gene. There are 14 amino acids in the CDR3, from cysteine to phenylalanine inclusive. The read is trimmed to its CDR3 DNA, 42 bases read in frame from base 1. TCRbeta-specific cDNA was reverse-transcribed from about 0.45 ug total RNA using a constant-region primer and ProtoScript II reverse transcriptase. The TCRbeta libraries were prepared through three rounds of nested multiplex PCR following a slightly modified ARM-PCR procedure. Each of the first two PCR rounds ran for about 9 cycles and used multiplex TRBV1-TRBV30 forward primers together with a Cbeta reverse primer. Sample barcodes and Illumina adapters were added in a final 25-cycle PCR using Deep VentR polymerase. Before sequencing, amplicons between 200 and 500 bp were purified from gel using a QIAquick gel extraction kit. An Illumina HiSeq 2500 was used to sequence the TCRbeta amplicons with 250-bp paired-end reads. The original methods were these. To recover full CDR3 sequences, reads were quality-trimmed using Trimmomatic v0.33 and paired reads were then merged using FLASH v1.2.11. MiGEC v1.2.1b assigned V, D and J germline segments to the rearranged TCRbeta sequences. VDJtools v1.0.0 computed clonotype statistics and Shannon-Wiener diversity indices. To reduce sampling bias, subsequent analyses other than the diversity analysis used only the 250 most abundant clonotypes in each sample. Starting from the raw public reads, TCRdb applied fastp trimming at Q25, assembled clones with MiXCR and retained in-frame beta chains. Rows matching on CDR3 protein sequence are summarized as one entry with the most common DNA and genes. Clone size and V and J calls follow TCRdb, not the original study. In this sample the table shows 330,000 or so distinct CDR3 sequences, less than 65% of which occur a single time. The ten largest make up roughly 6% of the sample.

Recombination joined TRBV12-3 or TRBV12-4 with TRBJ2-1; TRBD2 lines up with 8 middle nucleotides. The TCR was taken from a man in his forties or fifties with primary liver carcinoma and hepatitis B virus infection. Sequencing used peripheral blood. The sequenced DNA: TGTGCCCCTTCCAAGCGGGAGATGGTCAATGAGCAGTTCTTC. Translated, it reads CAPSKREMVNEQFF.